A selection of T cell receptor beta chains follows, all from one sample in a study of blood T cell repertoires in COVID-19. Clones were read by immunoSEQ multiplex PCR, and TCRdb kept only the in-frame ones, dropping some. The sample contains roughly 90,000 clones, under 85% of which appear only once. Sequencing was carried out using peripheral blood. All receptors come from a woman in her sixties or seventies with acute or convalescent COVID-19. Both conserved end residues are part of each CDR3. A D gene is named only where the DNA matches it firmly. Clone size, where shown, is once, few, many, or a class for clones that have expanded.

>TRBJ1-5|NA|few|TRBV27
CASSSYGGNQPQHF
TGTGCCAGCAGTTCGTACGGGGGCAATCAGCCCCAGCATTTT
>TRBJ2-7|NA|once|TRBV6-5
CASKGPGQVYEQYF
TGTGCCAGCAAGGGTCCGGGACAAGTATACGAGCAGTACTTC
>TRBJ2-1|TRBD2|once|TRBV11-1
CASSLRGGGYYNEQFF
TGTGCCAGCAGCTTAAGGGGCGGGGGGTACTACAATGAGCAGTTCTTC
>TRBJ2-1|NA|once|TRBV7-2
CASSLSGDGYNEQFF
TGTGCCAGCAGCTTATCCGGGGATGGATACAATGAGCAGTTCTTC
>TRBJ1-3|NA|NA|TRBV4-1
CASSPYETAGNTIYF
TGCGCCAGCAGCCCTTATGAGACTGCTGGAAACACCATATATTTT
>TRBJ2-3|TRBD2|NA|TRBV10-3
CAISEPLRAGVGDTQYF
TGTGCCATCAGTGAGCCCTTACGGGCGGGGGTTGGAGATACGCAGTATTTT
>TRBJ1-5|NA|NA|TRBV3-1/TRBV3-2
CASSQQGGQPQHF
TGTGCCAGCAGCCAGCAGGGCGGTCAGCCCCAGCATTTT
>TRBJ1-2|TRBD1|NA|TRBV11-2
CASSLDRTGSYGYTF
TGTGCCAGCAGCTTAGACCGGACAGGGTCGTATGGCTACACCTTC
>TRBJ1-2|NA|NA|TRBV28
CASSLRALFYGYTF
TGTGCCAGCAGTTTACGCGCACTTTTCTATGGCTACACCTTC
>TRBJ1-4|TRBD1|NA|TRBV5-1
CASSLAGGQGGEKLFF
TGCGCCAGCAGCTTGGCCGGAGGACAGGGGGGTGAAAAACTGTTTTTT
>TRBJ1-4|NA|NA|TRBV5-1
CASSLDEGRDEKLFF
TGCGCCAGCAGCTTGGATGAAGGGAGGGATGAAAAACTGTTTTTT
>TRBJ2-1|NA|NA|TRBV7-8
CASSPRGWSNEQFF
TGTGCCAGCAGCCCCAGGGGATGGTCAAATGAGCAGTTCTTC
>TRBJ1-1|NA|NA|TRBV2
CASSVLVKAFF
TGTGCCAGCAGTGTGTTAGTGAAAGCTTTCTTT
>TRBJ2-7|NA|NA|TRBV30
CAWSEGQGEQYF
TGTGCCTGGAGTGAGGGGCAAGGCGAGCAGTACTTC
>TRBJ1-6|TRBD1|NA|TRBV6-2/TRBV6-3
CASSPHEGRGDSPLHF
TGTGCCAGCAGCCCGCATGAGGGCAGGGGGGATTCACCCCTCCACTTT
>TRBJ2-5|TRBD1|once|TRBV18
CASSPDRGQETQYF
TGTGCCAGCTCACCCGACAGGGGCCAAGAGACCCAGTACTTC
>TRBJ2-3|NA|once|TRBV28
CASAIPRQGADTQYF
TGTGCCAGCGCGATCCCGCGGCAGGGCGCAGATACGCAGTATTTT
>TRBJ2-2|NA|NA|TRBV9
CASSVVGAGELFF
TGTGCCAGCAGCGTAGTTGGAGCCGGGGAGCTGTTTTTT
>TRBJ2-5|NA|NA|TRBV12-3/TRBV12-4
CASSSTSSETQYF
TGTGCCAGCAGTAGTACTAGCTCGGAGACCCAGTACTTC
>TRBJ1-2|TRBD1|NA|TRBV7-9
CASSFSTSGGSYGYTF
TGTGCCAGCAGCTTCTCGACTTCAGGGGGAAGCTATGGCTACACCTTC
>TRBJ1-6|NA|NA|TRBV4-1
CASSQDQQTISPLHF
TGCGCCAGCAGCCAAGATCAACAGACAATTTCACCCCTCCACTTT
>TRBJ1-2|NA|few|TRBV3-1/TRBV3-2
CASSQDGRADGYTF
TGTGCCAGCAGCCAAGATGGCAGGGCGGATGGCTACACCTTC
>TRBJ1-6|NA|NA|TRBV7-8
CASSLGAGRTLHF
TGTGCCAGCAGCTTAGGGGCCGGAAGGACCCTCCACTTT
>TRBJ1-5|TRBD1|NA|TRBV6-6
CASTDYGQGKNQPQHF
TGTGCCAGTACGGACTATGGACAGGGAAAGAATCAGCCCCAGCATTTT
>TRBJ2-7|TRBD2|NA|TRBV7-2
CASSLARGSEQYF
TGTGCCAGCAGCTTAGCGCGGGGGAGCGAGCAGTACTTC
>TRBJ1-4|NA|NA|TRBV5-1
CASSAGLPGEKLFF
TGCGCCAGCAGCGCGGGCCTCCCCGGTGAAAAACTGTTTTTT
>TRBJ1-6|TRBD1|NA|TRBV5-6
CASSLGTGWSPLHF
TGTGCCAGCAGCTTAGGGACAGGGTGGTCACCCCTCCACTTT
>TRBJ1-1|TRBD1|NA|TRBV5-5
CASSGGQGTEAFF
TGTGCCAGCAGCGGAGGACAGGGAACTGAAGCTTTCTTT
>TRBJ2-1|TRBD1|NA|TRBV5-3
CARSRPGQRYNEQFF
TGTGCCAGAAGTAGACCGGGACAGAGATACAATGAGCAGTTCTTC
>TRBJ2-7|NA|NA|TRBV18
CASSPVAGFGEQYF
TGTGCCAGCTCACCAGTTGCGGGATTCGGCGAGCAGTACTTC
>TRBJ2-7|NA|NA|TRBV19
CASRGSGISYEQYF
TGTGCCAGTAGGGGGTCCGGGATCTCCTACGAGCAGTACTTC
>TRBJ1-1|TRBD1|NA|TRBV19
CASSTGQGDTEAFF
TGTGCCAGTAGTACAGGACAGGGTGACACTGAAGCTTTCTTT
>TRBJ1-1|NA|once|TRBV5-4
CASSDSGTLNTEAFF
TGTGCCAGCAGCGATTCCGGGACACTGAACACTGAAGCTTTCTTT
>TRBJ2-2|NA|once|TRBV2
CASTRLANTGELFF
TGTGCCAGCACGCGACTAGCGAACACCGGGGAGCTGTTTTTT
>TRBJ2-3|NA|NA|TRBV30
CAWSVPGKADTQYF
TGTGCCTGGAGTGTACCCGGGAAAGCAGATACGCAGTATTTT
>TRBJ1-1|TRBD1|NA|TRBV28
CASSLMTGSRNTEAFF
TGTGCCAGCAGTTTAATGACAGGGAGCAGGAACACTGAAGCTTTCTTT
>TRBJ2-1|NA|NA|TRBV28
CASSSPGGASYNEQFF
TGTGCCAGCAGTTCCCCCGGCGGGGCCTCCTACAATGAGCAGTTCTTC
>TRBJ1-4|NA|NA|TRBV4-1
CASSQGPGTTNEKLFF
TGCGCCAGCAGCCAAGGTCCCGGGACAACTAATGAAAAACTGTTTTTT
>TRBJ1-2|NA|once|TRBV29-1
CSVEGGSDGYTF
TGCAGCGTTGAAGGAGGGTCGGATGGCTACACCTTC
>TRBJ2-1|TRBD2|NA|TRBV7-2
CASSSKVASGGALDEQFF
TGTGCCAGCAGCTCGAAAGTGGCTAGCGGGGGGGCTCTAGATGAGCAGTTCTTC
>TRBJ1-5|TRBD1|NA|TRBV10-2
CASSDFGTGYNQPQHF
TGCGCCAGCAGTGACTTCGGGACAGGTTACAATCAGCCCCAGCATTTT
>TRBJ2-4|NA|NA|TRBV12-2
CASRLAHPTSGGAKNIQYF
TGTGCAAGTCGCTTAGCGCACCCGACTAGCGGGGGGGCCAAAAACATTCAGTACTTC
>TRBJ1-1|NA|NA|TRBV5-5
CASSLGPLLTGNTEAFF
TGTGCCAGCAGCTTGGGGCCCCTTCTGACAGGGAACACTGAAGCTTTCTTT
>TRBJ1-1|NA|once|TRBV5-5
CASSLQGSPEAFF
TGTGCCAGCAGCTTACAGGGATCCCCTGAAGCTTTCTTT
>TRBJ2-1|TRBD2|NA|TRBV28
CASSLWTGTSGGSPLDSTPFF
TGTGCCAGCAGTTTATGGACCGGGACTAGCGGGGGGTCTCCGCTGGACTCCACTCCGTTCTTC
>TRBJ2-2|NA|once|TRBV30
CACNQWGGARTGELFF
TGTGCCTGTAACCAATGGGGGGGGGCACGAACCGGGGAGCTGTTTTTT
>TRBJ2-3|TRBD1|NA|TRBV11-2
CASSITGTEGDTQYF
TGTGCCAGCAGCATTACGGGGACAGAGGGAGATACGCAGTATTTT
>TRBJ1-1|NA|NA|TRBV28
CASSPFSGTEAFF
TGTGCCAGCAGTCCATTTTCGGGCACTGAAGCTTTCTTT
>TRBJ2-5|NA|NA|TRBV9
CASSFGGGQETQYF
TGTGCCAGCAGCTTCGGGGGTGGCCAAGAGACCCAGTACTTC
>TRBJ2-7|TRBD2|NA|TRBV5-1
CASSRGGVANPYEQYF
TGCGCCAGCAGCCGCGGGGGGGTTGCAAATCCTTACGAGCAGTACTTC
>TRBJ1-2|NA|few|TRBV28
CASSSSGKSIGYTF
TGTGCCAGCAGTTCCTCGGGAAAATCTATCGGCTACACCTTC
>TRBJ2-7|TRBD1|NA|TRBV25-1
CASTGRVTGAYEQYF
TGTGCCAGCACTGGCCGGGTGACAGGGGCCTACGAGCAGTACTTC
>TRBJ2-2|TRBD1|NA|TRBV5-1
CASNDPGTGNTGELFF
TGCGCCAGCAATGACCCCGGGACAGGGAACACCGGGGAGCTGTTTTTT
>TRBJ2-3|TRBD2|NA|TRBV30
CAWERLATSTDTQYF
TGTGCCTGGGAAAGACTAGCGACAAGCACAGATACGCAGTATTTT
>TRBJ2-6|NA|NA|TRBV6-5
CASSFSGANVLTF
TGTGCCAGCAGCTTTTCTGGGGCCAACGTCCTGACTTTC
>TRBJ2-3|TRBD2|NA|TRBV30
CAWSRDYTDTQYF
TGTGCCTGGAGTCGGGACTACACAGATACGCAGTATTTT
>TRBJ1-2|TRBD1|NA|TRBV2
CASTPPPRDRESGYTF
TGTGCCAGCACCCCACCCCCCCGGGACAGGGAGTCTGGCTACACCTTC
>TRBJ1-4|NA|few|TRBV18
CASSPGDLYGKLFF
TGTGCCAGCTCACCCGGGGATCTTTACGGGAAACTGTTTTTT